The entry below describes one TCR beta chain. Its antigen is not identified. The junction differs from germline at one of its ends, possibly a read error. The sample belongs to a study of pediatric ulcerative colitis. Findings and caveats of the study: Ulcerative colitis patients shared more blood-rectal clones than controls. Acute severe colitis showed lower rectal diversity from clonal expansions.

This was a survey-level run. Assay used: immunoSEQ multiplex PCR; TCRdb lists only in-frame clones, some missing. The sample holds 30,000 to 40,000 clones, roughly 71% seen once. One to two pinch biopsies were taken from the rectum during colonoscopy. Before the diagnostic colonoscopy, ulcerative colitis patients were free of immunosuppressive medication. This receptor was taken from a boy between 10 and 17 years old with severe ulcerative colitis. Sequenced sample: gut tissue.

The CDR3 sequence: CASSALPGASDTQYF. In DNA, the CDR3 is TGTGCTAGCAGCGCCCTGCCGGGAGCCTCCGATACGCAGTATTTT. J is TRBJ2-3 and V is TRBV7-7, with TRBD2 as a possible D gene (6 bases). CDR3 length: 15 residues. Germline V lookup: CDR1 SSHAT, CDR2 FNYEAQ (reference sequence).